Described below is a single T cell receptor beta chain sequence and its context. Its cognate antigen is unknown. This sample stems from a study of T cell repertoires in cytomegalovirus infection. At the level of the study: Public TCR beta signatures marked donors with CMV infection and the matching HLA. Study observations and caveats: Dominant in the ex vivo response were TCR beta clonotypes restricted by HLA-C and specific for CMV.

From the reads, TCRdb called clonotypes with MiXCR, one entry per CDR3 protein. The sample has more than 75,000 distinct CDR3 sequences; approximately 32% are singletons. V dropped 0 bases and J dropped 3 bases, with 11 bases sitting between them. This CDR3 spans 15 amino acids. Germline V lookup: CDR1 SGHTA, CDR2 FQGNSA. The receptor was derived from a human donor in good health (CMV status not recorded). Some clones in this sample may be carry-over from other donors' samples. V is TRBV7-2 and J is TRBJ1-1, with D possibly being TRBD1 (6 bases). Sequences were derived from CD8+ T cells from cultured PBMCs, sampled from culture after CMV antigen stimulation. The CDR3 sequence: CASSLALSGDTEAFF. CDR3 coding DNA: TGTGCCAGCAGCTTAGCGCTATCAGGGGACACTGAAGCTTTCTTT.